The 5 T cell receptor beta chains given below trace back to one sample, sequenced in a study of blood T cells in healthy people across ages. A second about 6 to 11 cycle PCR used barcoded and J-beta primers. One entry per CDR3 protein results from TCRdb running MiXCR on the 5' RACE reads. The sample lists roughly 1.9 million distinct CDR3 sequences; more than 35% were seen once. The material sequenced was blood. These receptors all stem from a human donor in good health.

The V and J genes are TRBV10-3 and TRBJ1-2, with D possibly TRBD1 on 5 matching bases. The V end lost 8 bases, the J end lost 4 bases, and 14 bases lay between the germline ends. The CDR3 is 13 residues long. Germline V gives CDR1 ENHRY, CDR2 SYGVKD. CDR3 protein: CAIGQGVSYGYTF. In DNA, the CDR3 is TGTGCCATCGGGCAGGGCGTCAGCTATGGCTACACCTTC.

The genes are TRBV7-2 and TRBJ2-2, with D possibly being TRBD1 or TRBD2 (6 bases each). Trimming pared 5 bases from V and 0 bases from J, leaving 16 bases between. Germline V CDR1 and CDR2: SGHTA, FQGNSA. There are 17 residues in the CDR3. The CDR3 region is CASSPKGGPANTGELFF. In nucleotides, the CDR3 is TGTGCCAGCAGCCCCAAAGGGGGGCCCGCGAACACCGGGGAGCTGTTTTTT.

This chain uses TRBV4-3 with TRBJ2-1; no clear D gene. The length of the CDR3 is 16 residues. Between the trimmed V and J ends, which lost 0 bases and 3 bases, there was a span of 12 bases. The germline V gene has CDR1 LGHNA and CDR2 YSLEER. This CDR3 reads CASSQEGFGNYNEQFF. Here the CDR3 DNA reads TGCGCCAGCAGCCAAGAGGGTTTCGGCAACTACAATGAGCAGTTCTTC.

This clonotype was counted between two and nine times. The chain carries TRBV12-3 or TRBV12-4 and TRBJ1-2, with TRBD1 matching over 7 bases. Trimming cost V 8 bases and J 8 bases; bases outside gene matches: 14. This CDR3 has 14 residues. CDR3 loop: CASRHNLGGQGYTF. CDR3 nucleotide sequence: TGTGCCAGCCGTCACAATTTAGGGGGCCAGGGCTACACCTTC.

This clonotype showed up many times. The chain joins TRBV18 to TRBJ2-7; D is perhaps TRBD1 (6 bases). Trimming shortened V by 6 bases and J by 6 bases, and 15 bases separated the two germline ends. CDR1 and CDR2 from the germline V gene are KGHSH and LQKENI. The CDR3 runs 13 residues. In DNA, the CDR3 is TGTGCCAGCTCCGTCGAGCGAGGGGGCGAGCAGTACTTC. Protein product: CASSVERGGEQYF.